This TCR beta chain was retrieved from a study of blood T cell repertoires in COVID-19. At the level of the study: Acute-phase and convalescent COVID-19 samples originated in the United States, Italy and Spain.

This CDR3 spans 14 amino acids. In germline, CDR1 is LNHDA, CDR2 SQIVND (reference sequence). Trimming removed 5 bases from V and 1 base from J, with 10 bases in between. Authors' data handling: Using reference gene primer amplification, nucleated cell counts were estimated. Measured with immunoSEQ multiplex PCR; TCRdb has only the in-frame clones, and not every one. That table supplies the V and J calls and clone size; D and trimming were determined from the DNA. The data show approximately 200,000 clones, approximately 86% seen once. The chain employs TRBV19 and TRBJ2-3; D uncertain. The sequenced sample was peripheral blood. The receptor's source is a young man with active or convalescent COVID-19. In DNA form, the CDR3 reads TGTGCCAGTAGTCCCCGCGTGGGCACAGATACGCAGTATTTT. This translates into CASSPRVGTDTQYF.